These 29 T cell receptor beta chains came from one sample sequenced in a study of blood T cell repertoires in COVID-19. Data came from immunoSEQ multiplex PCR; TCRdb stores just in-frame clones and leaves some out. In the table there are 200,000 to 250,000 clones, about 88% of which are singletons. The sequenced material came from peripheral blood. These receptors all come from a woman aged 45 to 65 with COVID-19, enrolled during active disease.

The chain carries TRBV6-1 and TRBJ1-1; D is perhaps TRBD1 (5 bases). Trimming cost V 2 bases and J 5 bases, with 15 bases left between them. Germline V lookup: CDR1 MNHNS, CDR2 SASEGT. The CDR3 has 15 residues. The CDR3 DNA reads TGTGCCAGCAGTGAATCTTGGGGAGGGACGACTGAAGCTTTCTTT. This sequence encodes CASSESWGGTTEAFF.

V is TRBV4-3 and J is TRBJ2-2; no clear D gene. V lost 0 bases, J lost 6 bases, and 8 bases lay in between. The CDR3 totals 14 residues. Looked up from germline, CDR1 is LGHNA and CDR2 is YSLEER. The CDR3 nucleotides are TGCGCCAGCAGCCAAGACCCAAGCGCCGGGGAGCTGTTTTTT. Its translation: CASSQDPSAGELFF.

This clone was found a few times. The chain joins TRBV6-1 to TRBJ1-5, with D maybe TRBD1 (5 bases). The CDR3 is 15 amino acids. The germline CDR1 and CDR2 sequences are MNHNS and SASEGT. V gave up 0 bases and J gave up 9 bases, with 15 bases separating them. The CDR3 loop reads CASSEAIQGGRPQHF. The CDR3 nucleotides read TGTGCCAGCAGTGAAGCAATTCAGGGAGGAAGGCCCCAGCATTTT.

This clone is a singleton in its sample. The chain carries TRBV11-3 and TRBJ2-5; 10 nucleotides agree with TRBD1. This CDR3 has 15 amino acids. Trimming at V came to 4 bases and at J to 5 bases, leaving 7 bases not matched to a gene. Germline loops: CDR1 SGHNT, CDR2 YENEEA. CDR3: CASSYRQGAGETQYF. The DNA for the CDR3 is TGTGCCAGCAGCTACAGACAGGGGGCCGGGGAGACCCAGTACTTC.

This clone came up once. The CDR3 region is CATSRGRESYYGYTF. The CDR3 DNA reads TGTGCCACCAGCAGAGGCCGTGAGAGTTACTATGGCTACACCTTC. This chain uses TRBV15 with TRBJ1-2; D ambiguous. Germline CDR1 is LNHNV and CDR2 is YYDKDF (reference sequence). Trimming stripped 1 base from V and 3 bases from J, with 12 bases between. This CDR3 comprises 15 residues.

The chain recombines TRBV9 with TRBJ2-7; maybe TRBD1 (5 bases). Trimming stripped 4 bases from V and 3 bases from J, with 14 bases between. The CDR3 sequence is 14 residues long. Germline lookup yields CDR1 SGDLS and CDR2 YYNGEE. CDR3 DNA sequence: TGTGCCAGCAGCTTAGACAGTTTCGACTACGAGCAGTACTTC. Residues: CASSLDSFDYEQYF.

The rearrangement joins TRBV5-1 to TRBJ2-3; tentative D call: TRBD1 (6 bases). The CDR3 has 16 amino acids. Germline CDR1 is SGHRS and CDR2 is YFSETQ. Trimming removed 2 bases from V and 0 bases from J, with 13 bases in between. CDR3 region: CASSLSDRLSTDTQYF. The CDR3 DNA reads TGCGCCAGCAGCTTAAGTGACAGGTTAAGCACAGATACGCAGTATTTT.

This sequence joins TRBV12-5 and TRBJ1-1; D is unresolved. The V and J ends lost 0 bases and 5 bases respectively, with 19 bases between them. CDR1 and CDR2 (germline): LGHNT, FRNRAP. The CDR3 totals 17 residues. The CDR3 nucleotides read TGTGCTAGTGGTTTGGTACTGGCTGAGGGAGGTAGGACTGAAGCTTTCTTT. Translating gives CASGLVLAEGGRTEAFF.

The CDR3 coding sequence is TGTGCCACCAGTGACGGGGGACAGGGGAACTACAATGAGCAGTTCTTC. This translates into CATSDGGQGNYNEQFF. This chain joins TRBV24-1 and TRBJ2-1, with 10 bases matching TRBD1. After removal of 4 bases from V and 3 bases from J, the junction contained 5 bases not matched to a gene. CDR1 KGHDR and CDR2 SFDVKD come from the germline V gene. This CDR3 region has 16 residues.

The chain uses TRBV30 and TRBJ1-1; tentatively, D is TRBD1 (5 bases). Germline V gene lookup returns CDR1 GTSNPN and CDR2 SVGIG (reference sequence). Trimming took 2 bases from V and 0 from J, leaving 16 bases between them. The CDR3 extends over 16 amino acids. CDR3 residues: CAWSRPLQDMNTEAFF. The CDR3 bases are TGTGCCTGGAGTCGACCTCTACAGGACATGAACACTGAAGCTTTCTTT.

This clone was counted at least ten times. This sequence joins TRBV4-1 and TRBJ2-7; the match to TRBD1 covers 7 bases. Per the germline V gene, CDR1 is MGHRA and CDR2 is YSYEKL. The CDR3 runs 15 residues. The V gene end was trimmed by 1 base and the J gene end by 2 bases; junction bases not matched to a gene: 5. The CDR3 DNA is TGCGCCAGCAGCCAAGTTTTGGGACAGACCTACGAGCAGTACTTC. It codes for CASSQVLGQTYEQYF.

The sample holds one count of this clone. The rearrangement joins TRBV19 to TRBJ1-5; 7 bases are shared with TRBD1. The ends lost 7 bases at V and 7 bases at J; junction bases unmatched: 13. The length of the CDR3 is 15 residues. Looked up from germline, CDR1 is LNHDA and CDR2 is SQIVND (reference sequence). The CDR3 coding sequence is TGTGCCAGTACCCCAGACAGGGAGGACGGACAGCCCCAGCATTTT. Its translation: CASTPDREDGQPQHF.

The rearrangement joins TRBV7-2 to TRBJ1-2, with 7 bases that match TRBD1. The CDR3 sequence is 14 residues long. Losses at the gene ends were 1 base for V and 8 bases for J; bases not matched to a gene: 7. Germline CDR1 and CDR2: SGHTA and FQGNSA. In DNA, the CDR3 is TGTGCCAGCAGCTTAGGACAGGGCCGGCAGGGCTACACCTTC. Its protein is CASSLGQGRQGYTF.

The J gene is TRBJ2-6, the V gene TRBV18, with 7 bases that match TRBD1. The CDR3 sequence is 19 residues long. The germline V gene encodes CDR1 KGHSH and CDR2 LQKENI. V lost 3 bases, J lost 2 bases, and 13 bases stayed unmatched. The CDR3 protein is CASSPPDRSSEAGANVLTF. In DNA, the CDR3 is TGTGCCAGCTCACCCCCGGACAGGTCGAGCGAAGCTGGGGCCAACGTCCTGACTTTC.

CDR3 coding DNA: TGCGCCAGCATATCAGACAGGAGACAAGGCTCTGGAAACACCATATATTTT. Translated: CASISDRRQGSGNTIYF. The V gene is TRBV10-2, the J gene TRBJ1-3, with TRBD1 as a possible D gene (6 bases). The CDR3 has 17 residues. CDR1 and CDR2 (germline): WSHSY, SAAADI. V shed 7 bases and J shed 0 bases, with 19 bases lying between them.

The chain uses TRBV2 and TRBJ2-7; D is undetermined. This CDR3 is 14 amino acids long. Germline CDR1 SNHLY, CDR2 FYNNEI. Between the trimmed V and J ends, which lost 6 bases and 0 bases, there was a span of 12 bases. CDR3 DNA sequence: TGTGCCAGCAGGGGCAGTGGCCTCTCCTACGAGCAGTACTTC. Translated, it gives CASRGSGLSYEQYF. Supplemented by reference TRBV2 and TRBJ2-7, the full variable domain reads EPEVTQTPSHQVTQMGQEVILRCVPISNHLYFYWYRQILGQKVEFLVSFYNNEISEKSEIFDDQFSVERPDGSNFTLKIRSTKLEDSAMYFCASRGSGLSYEQYFGPGTRLTVT.

This clone has just one count. Written as DNA, the CDR3 is TGTGCCACCCAACTAGCGGGGGCATCCACAGATACGCAGTATTTT. Amino acid sequence: CATQLAGASTDTQYF. The chain employs TRBV15 and TRBJ2-3; 11 bases are a match to TRBD2. The V gene end was trimmed by 8 bases and the J gene end by 2 bases; junction bases not matched to a gene: 6. The length of the CDR3 is 15 residues. Germline loops: CDR1 LNHNV, CDR2 YYDKDF (reference sequence).

In its sample, this clone ranks as medium-sized. This chain uses TRBV5-6 with TRBJ2-2; 8 bases align to TRBD2. The CDR3 sequence is 16 residues long. Per the germline V gene, CDR1 is SGHDT and CDR2 is YYEEEE. The V segment lost 4 bases and the J segment 1 base; nucleotides outside the gene matches: 6. Written as DNA, the CDR3 is TGTGCCAGCAGCCTGGGGCTAGCGGGGAACACCGGGGAGCTGTTTTTT. As protein: CASSLGLAGNTGELFF.

The sample holds a few counts of this clone. V is TRBV5-1 and J is TRBJ1-3, with 9 bases identical to TRBD1. The germline gives CDR1 SGHRS, CDR2 YFSETQ. V shed 2 bases and J 3 bases; nucleotides not matched to a gene: 3. The CDR3 has 15 amino acids. CDR3 nucleotides: TGCGCCAGCAGCTTAACAGGGGGCGATGGAAACACCATATATTTT. It is translated as CASSLTGGDGNTIYF.

The chain recombines TRBV24-1 with TRBJ1-5, with 7 bases identical to TRBD1. The CDR3 length is 14 residues. CDR1 and CDR2 from the germline V gene are KGHDR and SFDVKD. V lost 3 bases, J lost 6 bases, and 4 bases stayed unmatched. The CDR3 nucleotides read TGTGCCACCAGTGATAGACAGGGTTTTCAGCCCCAGCATTTT. It specifies CATSDRQGFQPQHF.

The rearrangement links TRBV19 to TRBJ2-7; tentatively, D is TRBD1 (6 bases). V lost 0 bases and J lost 10, with 13 bases in between. Germline V gives CDR1 LNHDA, CDR2 SQIVND (reference sequence). The CDR3 spans 13 residues. CDR3 loop: CASSIDLGAQQYV. The CDR3 nucleotides read TGTGCCAGTAGTATAGACTTGGGGGCGCAACAGTACGTC.

V and J are TRBV15 and TRBJ1-2, with 7 bases that match TRBD1. Trimming cost V 8 bases and J 10 bases; bases outside gene matches: 7. Germline values: CDR1 LNHNV, CDR2 YYDKDF (reference sequence). CDR3 length: 11 amino acids. As DNA, the CDR3 is TGTGCCACCTCTGACAGGGTCGACTACACCTTC. Encoded protein: CATSDRVDYTF.

The chain has TRBV5-1 and TRBJ2-3; tentative D call: TRBD1 (5 bases). The germline V and J ends were trimmed by 7 bases and 2 bases, with 11 bases remaining between them. This CDR3 contains 13 residues. Germline V gene lookup returns CDR1 SGHRS and CDR2 YFSETQ. CDR3 protein: CASARQYTDTQYF. The DNA of the CDR3 is TGCGCCAGCGCACGACAGTACACAGATACGCAGTATTTT.

Of note for this clone: A much larger clone lies one base from this, so it may be a read error. The rearrangement joins TRBV14 to TRBJ2-2; a weak D match, TRBD1 (5 bases). The germline gives CDR1 SGHDN, CDR2 FVKESK. The V gene lost 4 bases and the J gene lost 4 bases, with 7 bases spanning the gap. The CDR3 has 13 residues. The CDR3 nucleotides read TGTGCCAGCAGCCCAGGGTTCACCGGGGAGCTGTTTTTT. Its translation is CASSPGFTGELFF.

The V and J genes are TRBV6-2 or TRBV6-3 and TRBJ2-7; tentative D call: TRBD2 (5 bases). This CDR3 region has 16 residues. Trimming shortened V by 2 bases and J by 3 bases, and 17 bases separated the two germline ends. CDR1 MNHEY and CDR2 SVGEGT come from the germline V gene. The CDR3 sequence is CASSYRDPPGFYEQYF. The DNA for the CDR3 is TGTGCCAGCAGTTACAGAGACCCACCGGGGTTCTACGAGCAGTACTTC.

V usage is TRBV7-9 and J usage is TRBJ1-2, with 9 bases fitting TRBD1. This CDR3 comprises 13 residues. The trim removed 5 bases at V and 8 bases at J, leaving 6 bases unmatched. The germline CDR1 and CDR2 sequences are SEHNR and FQNEAQ (reference sequence). The CDR3, as DNA: TGTGCCAGCAGCCACCGGACAGGGGTCGGCTACACCTTC. Translating gives CASSHRTGVGYTF.

This clone was recorded only once. The chain employs TRBV9 and TRBJ2-7, with 11 bases that match TRBD2. CDR3 length: 17 amino acids. CDR1 SGDLS and CDR2 YYNGEE come from the germline V gene. J lost 0 bases, V lost 6 bases, and 11 bases had no gene match. The CDR3 region has the DNA TGTGCCAGCAACAGCCGGACTAGCGGGCCGCTCTCCTACGAGCAGTACGTC. Residues: CASNSRTSGPLSYEQYV.

This sequence joins TRBV28 and TRBJ2-2; possibly TRBD2 for D (8 bases). Trimming stripped 3 bases from V and 6 bases from J, with 14 bases between. The CDR3 covers 15 residues. Germline V gives CDR1 MDHEN, CDR2 SYDVKM. CDR3: CASSFREGAAGELFF. CDR3 bases: TGTGCCAGCAGTTTTCGGGAGGGGGCGGCCGGGGAGCTGTTTTTT.

This sequence joins TRBV7-8 and TRBJ1-5; D is perhaps TRBD1 (6 bases). This CDR3 spans 17 amino acids. Germline CDR1 is SGHVS and CDR2 is FQNEAQ. V shed 1 base and J shed 7 bases, with 20 bases lying between them. The CDR3 region has the DNA TGTGCCAGCAGCTTAGGAGGCCGGGCCTCAGGGGCACAGCCCCAGCATTTT. Its protein is CASSLGGRASGAQPQHF.